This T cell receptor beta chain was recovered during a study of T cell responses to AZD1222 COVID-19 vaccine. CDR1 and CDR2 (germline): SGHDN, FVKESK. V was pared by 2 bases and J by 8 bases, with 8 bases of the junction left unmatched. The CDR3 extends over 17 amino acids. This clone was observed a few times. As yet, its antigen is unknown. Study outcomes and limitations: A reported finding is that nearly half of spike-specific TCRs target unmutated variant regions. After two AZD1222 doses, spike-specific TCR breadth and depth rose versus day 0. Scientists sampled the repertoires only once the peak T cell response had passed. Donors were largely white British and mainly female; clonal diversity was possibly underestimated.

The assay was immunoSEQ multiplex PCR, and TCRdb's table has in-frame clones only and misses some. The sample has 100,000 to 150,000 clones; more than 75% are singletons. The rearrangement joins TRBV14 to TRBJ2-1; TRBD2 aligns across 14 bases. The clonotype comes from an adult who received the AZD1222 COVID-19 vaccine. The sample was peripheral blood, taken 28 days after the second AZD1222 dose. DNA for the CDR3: TGTGCCAGCAGCCAATTTTTCGGGACTAGCGGGAGTGATGAGCAGTTCTTC. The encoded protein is CASSQFFGTSGSDEQFF.